Each of the 27 T cell receptor beta chains below was sequenced from the same sample in a study of shared clonotypes between healthy human individuals. Naive CD8 cells comprised CD45RO-negative, CCR7-positively selected cells, excluding terminally differentiated effector memory CD45RA+ cells. TCRdb's table, derived via immunoSEQ multiplex PCR, lists solely in-frame clones and lacks some. This sample has approximately 2,000,000 clones, with 90% to 95% found just once. Specimen: naive CD8+ T cells from PBMCs. The receptors stem from a man between 18 and 29 years old in good health. Some clones in this sample may be carry-over from other donors' samples.

J is TRBJ2-2 and V is TRBV7-9; the D is unclear. Between the trimmed V and J ends, which lost 7 bases and 6 bases, there was a span of 9 bases. Germline V gene sequence: CDR1 SEHNR, CDR2 FQNEAQ (reference sequence). This CDR3 comprises 12 residues. The CDR3, as DNA: TGTGCCAGCAAGCTGGTCTCCGGGGAGCTGTTTTTT. This encodes CASKLVSGELFF.

The rearrangement links TRBV10-1 to TRBJ2-7, with 11 positions matching TRBD2. V lost 9 bases and J lost 2; bases outside the gene matches: 15. The CDR3 sequence is 17 residues long. Germline loops: CDR1 WNHNN, CDR2 SYGVQD (reference sequence). The CDR3 DNA reads as TGCGCCAGATTCCGATACAAGGGACTAGCGGTACCCTACGAGCAGTACTTC. This gives the protein CARFRYKGLAVPYEQYF.

This rearrangement joins TRBV7-9 to TRBJ2-1; 9 bases line up with TRBD1. Germline lookup yields CDR1 SEHNR and CDR2 FQNEAQ (reference sequence). J gave up 1 base and V 5 bases, and 9 bases lay outside the gene matches. This CDR3 is 17 amino acids long. The CDR3 reads CASSTGTGKLSYNEQFF. The CDR3 DNA reads as TGTGCCAGCAGCACCGGGACAGGGAAACTGTCCTACAATGAGCAGTTCTTC.

The genes are TRBV10-3 and TRBJ1-2; 12 positions match TRBD1. With 6 bases clipped from V and 3 bases from J, the junction kept 11 bases outside the gene matches. CDR3 length: 17 residues. Germline V gene lookup returns CDR1 ENHRY and CDR2 SYGVKD. In DNA form, the CDR3 reads TGTGCCATCAGGACCGGGACAGGGGGCTTCGAACACTATGGCTACACCTTC. It translates to CAIRTGTGGFEHYGYTF.

The genes are TRBV13 and TRBJ2-2; D remains ambiguous. The CDR3 is 14 residues long. V lost 0 bases and J lost 9, with 11 bases in between. Germline V gene data show CDR1 as PRHDT and CDR2 as FYEKMQ (reference sequence). CDR3 coding DNA: TGTGCCAGCAGCTTAGGGACGCAAGGCTGGGAGCTGTTTTTT. This sequence encodes CASSLGTQGWELFF.

This clone has more than one count but fewer than ten. This CDR3 reads CASTPLGSNEKLFF. The DNA of the CDR3 is TGTGCCAGTACCCCATTGGGGTCTAATGAAAAACTGTTTTTT. This chain links TRBV19 with TRBJ1-4, with no clear D. CDR3 length: 14 amino acids. Germline loops: CDR1 LNHDA, CDR2 SQIVND (reference sequence). Trimming left V 7 bases short and J 3 bases short, with 12 bases between.

V gene TRBV4-1 combines with J gene TRBJ2-1, with 7 bases lining up with TRBD1. The CDR3 sequence is 14 residues long. The junction had 9 bases not matched to a gene; V was cut back by 0 bases and J by 13 bases. In germline, CDR1 is MGHRA, CDR2 YSYEKL. The CDR3 DNA sequence: TGCGCCAGCAGCCAAGAAACGAGGGGGCAGCTTCAGTTCTTC. Residues: CASSQETRGQLQFF.

This clone was seen a single time. This chain connects TRBV4-1 to TRBJ1-3; D gene uncertain. Germline CDR1 reads MGHRA; CDR2 reads YSYEKL. This CDR3 comprises 17 residues. V was shortened by 3 bases and J by 2 bases, with 17 bases between the two germline ends. The CDR3 DNA follows: TGCGCCAGCAGCCAGAGCAGGCCCCGAGCCCCTGGAAACACCATATATTTT. Residues: CASSQSRPRAPGNTIYF.

The rearrangement uses TRBV14 and TRBJ2-7; TRBD2 matches 7 bases. Germline values: CDR1 SGHDN, CDR2 FVKESK. V trimming: 4 bases; J trimming: 3 bases; junction bases outside the gene matches: 9. This CDR3 has 15 amino acids. The CDR3 bases are TGTGCCAGCAGCCCTACTCGGGGGGAGGTCTACGAGCAGTACTTC. It is translated as CASSPTRGEVYEQYF.

The chain carries TRBV29-1 and TRBJ2-1, with TRBD1 identical over 8 bases. The CDR3 length is 15 residues. With 4 bases clipped from V and 8 bases from J, the junction kept 13 bases outside the gene matches. The germline gives CDR1 SQVTM, CDR2 ANQGSEA. This CDR3 reads CSVAGTGPATHEQFF. The DNA for the CDR3 is TGCAGCGTTGCTGGGACAGGTCCGGCAACTCATGAGCAGTTCTTC.

The chain recombines TRBV27 with TRBJ2-7; D is possibly TRBD2 (5 bases). V was trimmed by 8 bases and J by 2 bases, leaving 19 bases between them. This CDR3 is 15 amino acids long. The germline CDR1 and CDR2 sequences are MNHEY and SMNVEV (reference sequence). This CDR3 is CASFFPREITYEQYF. As DNA, the CDR3 is TGTGCCAGCTTTTTTCCGAGGGAGATTACCTACGAGCAGTACTTC.

The chain is built from TRBV28 and TRBJ1-5, with D hard to call. Trimming shortened V by 4 bases and J by 2 bases, and 18 bases separated the two germline ends. This CDR3 has 17 amino acids. Germline V gene data show CDR1 as MDHEN and CDR2 as SYDVKM. The CDR3 region is CASSSYRVLAGNQPQHF. In nucleotides, the CDR3 is TGTGCCAGCAGTTCATACCGGGTCCTTGCGGGCAATCAGCCCCAGCATTTT.

This clone was seen just once. J is TRBJ1-3 and V is TRBV4-3; D may be TRBD1 (5 bases). CDR1 and CDR2 from the germline V gene are LGHNA and YSLEER. This CDR3 has 15 residues. Deletions cut 4 bases from V and 3 bases from J, with 13 bases between. This CDR3 is CASSLNRGSGNTIYF. The DNA of the CDR3 is TGCGCCAGCAGCCTCAACCGGGGGAGTGGAAACACCATATATTTT.

The chain has TRBV21-1 and TRBJ1-1; TRBD1 is the table's D call and was not checked against the DNA. TRBV21-1 is a listed pseudogene. The CDR3 loop spans 14 amino acids. In DNA form, the CDR3 reads TGTGCCAGCGTTTGGGACAGGGCCAACACTGAAGCTTTCTTT. Its protein product is CASVWDRANTEAFF.

The chain recombines TRBV6-5 with TRBJ2-2; the match to TRBD1 covers 8 bases. Germline V lookup: CDR1 MNHEY, CDR2 SVGAGI. This CDR3 has 16 residues. The J segment lost 6 bases and the V segment lost 3 bases, leaving 9 bases of the junction unmatched. The CDR3 coding sequence is TGTGCCAGCAGTTATAATCCGGACAGGGTATCCGGGGAGCTGTTTTTT. Its translation: CASSYNPDRVSGELFF.

J is TRBJ2-7 and V is TRBV7-6; TRBD1 might be the D (6 bases). Germline V lookup: CDR1 SGHVS, CDR2 FNYEAQ. The ends were cut back, 5 bases at V and 2 bases at J, with 25 bases in the middle. The CDR3 length is 18 residues. CDR3 DNA: TGTGCCAGCAGCCCCCCCGCAGTGGGGACACGGGCTCCCTACGAGCAGTACTTC. This codes for CASSPPAVGTRAPYEQYF.

On this clone itself: The same CDR3 also results from other DNA sequences found in this sample. The gene calls are TRBV28 and TRBJ2-1; 10 bases match TRBD2. Trimming at V came to 3 bases and at J to 4 bases, leaving 3 bases not matched to a gene. Looked up from germline, CDR1 is MDHEN and CDR2 is SYDVKM. The CDR3 runs to 15 residues. The CDR3, as DNA: TGTGCCAGCAGTTTTACTAGCGGGGTTTACAATGAGCAGTTCTTC. It codes for CASSFTSGVYNEQFF.

This clone has only a few counts. Different DNA sequences within this sample yield the same CDR3. The chain employs TRBV6-5 and TRBJ2-1; 7 bases align to TRBD1. The CDR3 spans 13 residues. The junction had 2 bases not matched to a gene; V was cut back by 5 bases and J by 4 bases. Per the germline V gene, CDR1 is MNHEY and CDR2 is SVGAGI. This CDR3 is CASSPGQYNEQFF. Here the CDR3 DNA reads TGTGCCAGCAGTCCGGGACAGTACAATGAGCAGTTCTTC.

The V and J genes are TRBV5-4 and TRBJ1-2; the D is unclear. The V gene's germline CDR1 is SGHNT and CDR2 YYREEE (reference sequence). V gave up 1 base and J gave up 4 bases, with 8 bases separating them. The CDR3 runs 13 residues. The CDR3 protein is CASSLFKGYGYTF. In DNA, the CDR3 is TGTGCCAGCAGCTTGTTTAAGGGCTATGGCTACACCTTC.

The J gene is TRBJ2-7, the V gene TRBV4-3; 10 nucleotides line up with TRBD2. CDR3 length: 16 residues. In germline, CDR1 is LGHNA, CDR2 YSLEER. V dropped 0 bases and J dropped 5; count of bases not matched to a gene: 7. The CDR3: CASSQDRFSGRDEQYF. The CDR3 DNA is TGCGCCAGCAGCCAAGATCGTTTCAGCGGGAGGGACGAGCAGTACTTC.

The chain combines TRBV4-1 with TRBJ2-3; no clear D. The CDR3 is made up of 18 amino acids. Germline CDR1 reads MGHRA; CDR2 reads YSYEKL. V lost 0 bases, J lost 0 bases, and 16 bases lay in between. The CDR3 sequence: CASSQDARTYQSTDTQYF. As DNA, the CDR3 is TGCGCCAGCAGCCAAGACGCTCGGACCTACCAAAGCACAGATACGCAGTATTTT.

The chain joins TRBV27 to TRBJ2-6, with D possibly TRBD1 on 6 matching bases. Looked up from germline, CDR1 is MNHEY and CDR2 is SMNVEV (reference sequence). Trimming left V 7 bases short and J 2 bases short, with 12 bases between. The CDR3 extends over 15 amino acids. The DNA for the CDR3 is TGTGCCAGCACCACGGGGACAACTGGGGCCAACGTCCTGACTTTC. Translating gives CASTTGTTGANVLTF.

This chain joins TRBV14 and TRBJ1-1; tentatively, D is TRBD1 (5 bases). The germline gives CDR1 SGHDN, CDR2 FVKESK. The germline V and J ends were trimmed by 4 bases and 1 base, with 13 bases remaining between them. CDR3 size: 15 residues. The chain's CDR3 is CASSRPGLRNTEAFF. Here the CDR3 DNA reads TGTGCCAGCAGCCGCCCGGGACTGAGGAACACTGAAGCTTTCTTT.

The chain combines TRBV6-5 with TRBJ2-5; 9 nucleotides agree with TRBD2. The V and J ends lost 5 bases and 1 base, in that order; junction bases with no gene match: 2. The CDR3 has 14 amino acids. The germline V gene has CDR1 MNHEY and CDR2 SVGAGI. This CDR3 reads CASSRLAAQETQYF. The CDR3 DNA reads TGTGCCAGCAGTCGACTAGCGGCCCAAGAGACCCAGTACTTC.

The chain couples TRBV9 to TRBJ2-7, with D perhaps TRBD1 (5 bases). CDR1 is SGDLS and CDR2 is YYNGEE in the germline V gene. Trimming removed 4 bases from V and 1 base from J, with 9 bases in between. This CDR3 region has 13 residues. The CDR3 here is CASSPGISYEQYF. The CDR3 DNA is TGTGCCAGCAGCCCAGGGATATCCTACGAGCAGTACTTC.

The chain couples TRBV5-1 to TRBJ2-1; TRBD2 agrees at 11 bases. This CDR3 contains 19 residues. Unmatched junction bases numbered 14, after V lost 0 bases and J lost 6 bases. Germline CDR1 and CDR2: SGHRS and YFSETQ. The CDR3 DNA sequence: TGCGCCAGCAGCTTGGTTCCCCAATCCACTAGCGGGAGATTCAATGAGCAGTTCTTC. This gives the protein CASSLVPQSTSGRFNEQFF.

V gene TRBV9 combines with J gene TRBJ2-3; D ambiguous. In germline, CDR1 is SGDLS, CDR2 YYNGEE. Trimming took off 1 base at V and 1 base at J, with 19 bases between the two ends. CDR3 length equals 18 residues. The CDR3 region has the DNA TGTGCCAGCAGCGTACCTGCCCTAGGTCCGTACGGCACAGATACGCAGTATTTT. Amino acid sequence: CASSVPALGPYGTDTQYF.